This TCR beta chain was captured in a study of regulatory T cells in long-lasting Graves disease. Study-wide context: Recently diagnosed Graves' patients had received antithyroid drugs for under 3 months. Findings and caveats of the study: In persistent patients, shared public clonotypes (around 2,500) outnumbered those in new patients (roughly 1,000).

This clonotype was observed many times. Its antigen is as yet unknown. Time point given: newly diagnosed GD, antithyroid drugs for less than 3 months. Extracted RNA from PBMCs served as the source of the TCR library. Both iRepertoire HTBI primers and Arm-PCR of CDR3 regions were used to build the TCR beta libraries. TCRdb independently ran MiXCR on the multiplex PCR reads; one entry per CDR3 protein. The sample has approximately 470,000 distinct CDR3 sequences; roughly 16% are singletons. This same sample was also part of a study on T cells in Graves' hyperthyroidism and ophthalmopathy.

This specimen consisted of peripheral blood mononuclear cells (PBMCs), obtained at new diagnosis, from a patient treated with antithyroid drugs. This sequence was found in a man aged 40-49 years with Graves disease.

CDR3 amino acids: CASGPGTSGKGNEQFF. DNA of the CDR3: TGTGCTAGTGGCCCCGGGACTAGCGGGAAGGGTAATGAGCAGTTCTTC. The V gene is TRBV12-5, the J gene TRBJ2-1; 13 nucleotides line up with TRBD2. Looked up from germline, CDR1 is LGHNT and CDR2 is FRNRAP. Trimming removed 6 bases from V and 7 bases from J; junction bases left unmatched: 9. The CDR3 is 16 amino acids.